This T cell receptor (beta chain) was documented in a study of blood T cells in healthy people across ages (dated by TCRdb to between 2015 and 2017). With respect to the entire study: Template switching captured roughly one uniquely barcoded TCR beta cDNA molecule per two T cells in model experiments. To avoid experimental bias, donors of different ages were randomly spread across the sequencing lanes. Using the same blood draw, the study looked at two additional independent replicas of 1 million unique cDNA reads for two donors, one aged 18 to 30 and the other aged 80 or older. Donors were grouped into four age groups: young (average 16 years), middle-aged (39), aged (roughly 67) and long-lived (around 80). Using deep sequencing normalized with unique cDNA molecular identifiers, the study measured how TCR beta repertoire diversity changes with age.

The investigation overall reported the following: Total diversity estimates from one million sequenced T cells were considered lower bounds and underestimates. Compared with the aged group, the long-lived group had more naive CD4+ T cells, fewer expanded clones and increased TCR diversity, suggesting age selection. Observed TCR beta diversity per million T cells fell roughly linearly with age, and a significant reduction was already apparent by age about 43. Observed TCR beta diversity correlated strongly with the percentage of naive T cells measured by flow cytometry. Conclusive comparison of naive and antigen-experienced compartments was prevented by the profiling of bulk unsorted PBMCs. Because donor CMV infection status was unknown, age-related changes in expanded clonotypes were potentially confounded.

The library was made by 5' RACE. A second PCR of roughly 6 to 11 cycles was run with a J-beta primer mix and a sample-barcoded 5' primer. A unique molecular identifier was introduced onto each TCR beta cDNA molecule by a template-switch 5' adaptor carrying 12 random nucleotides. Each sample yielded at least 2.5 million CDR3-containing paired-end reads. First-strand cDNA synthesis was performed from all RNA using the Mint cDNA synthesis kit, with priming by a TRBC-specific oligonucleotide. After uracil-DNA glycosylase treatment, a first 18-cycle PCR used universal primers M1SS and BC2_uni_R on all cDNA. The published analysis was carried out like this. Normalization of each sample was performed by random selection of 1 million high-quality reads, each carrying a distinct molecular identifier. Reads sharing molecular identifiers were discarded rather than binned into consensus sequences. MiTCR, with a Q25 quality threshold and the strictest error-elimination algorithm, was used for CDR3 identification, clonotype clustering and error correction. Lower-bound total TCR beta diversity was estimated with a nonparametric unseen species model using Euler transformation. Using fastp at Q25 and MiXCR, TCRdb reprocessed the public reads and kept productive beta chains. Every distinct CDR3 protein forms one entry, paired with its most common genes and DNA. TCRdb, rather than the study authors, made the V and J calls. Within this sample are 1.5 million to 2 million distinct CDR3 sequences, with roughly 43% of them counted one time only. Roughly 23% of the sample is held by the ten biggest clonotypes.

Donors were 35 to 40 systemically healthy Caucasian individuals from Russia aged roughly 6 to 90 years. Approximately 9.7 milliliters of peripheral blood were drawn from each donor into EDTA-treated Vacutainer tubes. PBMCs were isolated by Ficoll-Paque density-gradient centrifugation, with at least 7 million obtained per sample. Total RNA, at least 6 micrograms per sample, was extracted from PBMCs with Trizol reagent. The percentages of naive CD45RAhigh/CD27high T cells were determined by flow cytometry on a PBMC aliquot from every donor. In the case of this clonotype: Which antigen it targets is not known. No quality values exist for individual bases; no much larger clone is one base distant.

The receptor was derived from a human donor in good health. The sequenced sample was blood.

The CDR3 reads CASRWGQDQPQHF. The nucleotide sequence reads TGTGCCAGCAGGTGGGGACAGGATCAGCCCCAGCATTTT. The rearranged segments are TRBV6-1 and TRBJ1-5; the junction holds 8 bases that match TRBD1. Compared with germline, V lacks 6 bases and J lacks 5 bases; bases without a gene match: 3. The germline V gene sets CDR1 to MNHNS and CDR2 to SASEGT. The CDR3 goes from the cysteine to the phenylalanine over 13 residues. Only the CDR3 portion is preserved as DNA: 39 bases, with reading frame beginning at the first base.